This note documents a single T cell receptor (beta chain) sequence. The data are from a study of control samples from healthy donors and cancer patients. Libraries were prepared by immunoSEQ multiplex PCR; TCRdb keeps only in-frame clonotypes and omits some of them. The sample gives some 74,000 clones, approximately 83% of which show up once; approximately 15% is in the top ten. V gave up 1 base and J gave up 2 bases, with 6 bases separating them. The germline CDR1 and CDR2 sequences are SGHVS and FQNEAQ. This CDR3 has 13 amino acids. The chain couples TRBV7-8 to TRBJ2-7; D uncertain. The sample was blood. The clonotype comes from a man aged 60 to 69 in good health. DNA for the CDR3: TGTGCCAGCAGCTTAGGGCGAGCCTACGAGCAGTACTTC. Translated: CASSLGRAYEQYF.